The sequence of this T cell receptor beta chain was determined in a study of technical replicates of blood from a handful of donors (dated by TCRdb to 2016 to 2017). Inclusive of the bounding cysteine and phenylalanine, the CDR3 is 13 residues long. Here the CDR3 DNA is all that survives: 39 bases in frame from base 1. Trimming at the junction amounts to 6 bases on V and 2 bases on J, and the germline ends lie 10 bases apart. CDR1 MGHDK and CDR2 SYGVNS were looked up in the germline V gene. Library generation was performed with the immunoSEQ multiplex PCR assay. The clones in this table, taken by TCRdb from immuneACCESS, are in-frame only. Not every clone is retained; where verified, under half of the shortfall comes from an unresolved V gene, and the cause of the rest is unknown. Here the sample has roughly 60,000 clones; around nine tenths occur a single time. 4.5% to 5% of the sample comes from the top ten.

On this clone: Its recognized antigen is unknown. Base qualities were left out, and no much larger clone turns up one base away.

The TCR originated in a human donor in good health. Some clones in this sample may be carry-over from other donors' samples. The sample comprised PBMCs. Recombination connected TRBV25-1 to TRBJ2-5; no D segment can be confidently identified. The CDR3 corresponds to CASRSRSQETQYF. The DNA sequence is as follows: TGTGCCAGCAGGAGCCGGAGTCAAGAGACCCAGTACTTC.